This TCR beta chain was retrieved from a study of graft-versus-host responses after intestinal transplantation. As regards this clone: What it binds is not known.

Here immunoSEQ multiplex PCR was the method, and the copy in TCRdb shows in-frame clones only, minus some. The sample records under 100,000 clones, roughly 92% being singletons. With 3 bases removed from V and 0 bases from J, the gap between germline ends came to 10 bases. This CDR3 is built from 15 residues. In germline, CDR1 is SGHTA, CDR2 FQGNSA. The sample consisted of unstimulated CD8+ T cells sorted from spleen or lymph node cells, taken before transplant. The TCR originated in a human donor who was the organ donor for an intestinal transplant. The rearrangement links TRBV7-2 to TRBJ2-3; D is possibly TRBD2 (5 bases). The CDR3 bases are TGTGCCAGCAGCTTTCCGGGGTTTAGCACAGATACGCAGTATTTT. This codes for CASSFPGFSTDTQYF.